This T cell receptor (beta chain) was captured in a study of T cells in tuberculosis (dated by TCRdb to the late 2010s). In the study overall: The study combined CD1B tetramers and high-throughput TCR immunosequencing to characterize T cells specific for the mycobacterial lipid antigen glucose monomycolate (GMM). A South African clinical cohort compared IGRA-negative adolescents, IGRA-positive adolescents with latent tuberculosis and adults with active tuberculosis, under 13 per group. PBMC from active tuberculosis patients were archived either before standard anti-tuberculosis treatment began or within 7 days of the start of that treatment. Overall results and qualifications from the work: Compared with IGRA-negative controls, TCR-alpha repertoires from active tuberculosis had smaller mean NN-distances to GMM-specific TCRs, which suggests that these TCRs underwent clonal expansion. An accuracy of approximately 90% (AUROC around 0.87) was reached by a classifier using the diverse GMM-specific repertoire, compared with over 65% accuracy when GEM motif frequencies were used. Clinical samples were selected based on the availability of cryopreserved specimens, with adults included as active tuberculosis cases and adolescents included as controls. Shorter CDR3-alpha lengths in active tuberculosis patients partly drove the smaller NN-distances, and the TCR-beta difference was not statistically significant.

Trimming leaves V shorter by 3 bases and J shorter by 12 bases, with the junction holding 7 bases beyond the gene matches. Per the germline V gene (reference sequence), LNHDA is the CDR1 and SQIVND is the CDR2. The CDR3 starts with the cysteine, ends with the phenylalanine, and has 12 residues. The kept DNA is CDR3 alone, 36 bases in frame from the first base. Taken with the paper, the label for time point translates to: new active TB diagnosis, blood taken before or within 7 days of starting treatment. Patients with active tuberculosis were defined as newly diagnosed, HIV-seronegative South African adults aged 18 years or older. Confirmation of active tuberculosis came from positive sputum smear microscopy and/or a positive M. tuberculosis culture. Immunosequencing was performed on unsorted cryopreserved PBMC and covered 110,000 or so T cells per clinical donor on average. TCR libraries were generated with the immunoSEQ multiplex PCR assay, using TCR-beta and/or TCR-alpha/delta assays for each sample. The amplified TCR libraries were sequenced using the Illumina high-throughput platform. The study's processing was this. Clustering and dimensionality reduction relied on pairwise TCRdist distances among GMM-specific receptors from T cells that were either sorted ex vivo or expanded in vitro. The score assigned to each clinical repertoire was mean NN-distance, meaning the average TCRdist to the nearest 10% of tetramer-positive reference sequences. GEM TCR motif frequency was computed as the fraction of unique TCRs matching known GEM sequences by V/J usage and CDR3 length. Linear discriminant analysis with leave-one-out cross-validation, implemented in scikit-learn, was used to classify active tuberculosis. TCRdb mirrors the immuneACCESS table, restricted to in-frame sequences. Some clones are absent from its copies; in checked studies, under half trace to an unresolved V gene, and the reason for the others is unknown. The DNA gave D and trimming, while V, J and clone size come from that table. The sample table records approximately 35,000 clones; roughly 94% of these occur just once. 7% of the sample rests with the top ten.

Concerning this clone: Its antigen is currently not known. Base qualities are missing; no much larger clone stands one base away.

Sequencing was performed on PBMCs, taken at tuberculosis diagnosis. This clonotype was obtained from an adult with tuberculosis. Some clones in this sample may be carry-over from other donors' samples. This chain joins TRBV19 to TRBJ1-2; 7 junctional bases match TRBD1. The DNA sequence is given as TGTGCCAGTAGTATGCAGGGACAGCTGAACACCTTC. This encodes CASSMQGQLNTF.